This TCR beta chain was retrieved from a study of shared clonotypes between healthy human individuals. Study details: CD4 naive and CD4 memory each took three plates per donor, while CD8 naive took two and CD8 memory one.

This clone has a single count. Germline CDR1 and CDR2: SQVTM and ANQGSEA. The CDR3 sequence is 12 residues long. Germline trimming cut 6 bases from V and 4 bases from J; bases unmatched to any gene: 6. Several immunoSEQ plates held equal portions of the genomic DNA taken from each subset. Each replicate PCR on the sorted subsets used about 0.2 ug DNA (around 31,000 T cell genomes). Assay used: immunoSEQ multiplex PCR; TCRdb lists only in-frame clones, some missing. The table records roughly 1 million clones, about 84% of them present only once. The sequence derives from a man aged 18 to 29 in good health. Some clones in this sample may be carry-over from other donors' samples. Sample: memory CD4+ T cells from PBMCs. Subset meaning: CD45RA-negative fraction. V is TRBV29-1 and J is TRBJ2-7; 7 bases agree with TRBD1. CDR3 in DNA: TGCAGCGTCCAAGGGACAGCTTACGAGCAGTACTTC. Amino acids: CSVQGTAYEQYF.